These 25 T cell receptor beta chains were sequenced from one sample in a study of CD8+CD57+ T cells in acquired aplastic anemia. CDR3 and TCR beta VDJ profiling relied on a genomic DNA template. From the reads, TCRdb called clonotypes with MiXCR, one entry per CDR3 protein. The sample includes some 220,000 distinct CDR3 sequences, 30% to 40% of them seen just once. The sample consisted of sorted CD4+, CD8+, or CD8+CD57+ T cells (not recorded which) from PBMCs. All receptors come from a human donor in good health, serving as a control.

In this sample, this clonotype turned up many times. The genes are TRBV20-1 and TRBJ1-2, with 8 bases matching TRBD1. CDR3 length: 14 residues. Germline V gene data show CDR1 as DFQATT and CDR2 as SNEGSKA (reference sequence). V lost 3 bases and J lost 7; bases outside the gene matches: 10. CDR3 sequence: CSASNPRTGSGYTF. In nucleotides, the CDR3 is TGCAGTGCTAGTAACCCCCGGACAGGGTCTGGCTACACCTTC.

This clonotype has ten or more counts. The J gene is TRBJ2-3, the V gene TRBV15; TRBD1 agrees at 9 bases. J lost 3 bases, V lost 6 bases, and 4 bases had no gene match. CDR1 is LNHNV and CDR2 is YYDKDF in the germline V gene (reference sequence). The CDR3 runs to 14 residues. The CDR3: CATSRDRATDTQYF. CDR3 nucleotide sequence: TGTGCCACCAGTCGGGACAGGGCGACAGATACGCAGTATTTT.

CDR3 protein: CASSLYYGYTF. CDR3 sequence (DNA): TGTGCCAGCAGCTTGTACTATGGCTACACCTTC. The rearrangement links TRBV5-5 to TRBJ1-2, with D uncertain. This CDR3 has 11 amino acids. The V end lost 1 base, the J end lost 3 bases, and 1 base lay between the germline ends. CDR1 SGHKS and CDR2 YYEKEE come from the germline V gene (reference sequence).

This clonotype came up many times. The rearrangement joins TRBV2 to TRBJ2-7; 7 positions match TRBD2. Germline trimming cut 7 bases from V and 4 bases from J; bases unmatched to any gene: 10. This CDR3 region has 14 residues. Germline CDR1 is SNHLY and CDR2 is FYNNEI. The CDR3 protein is CASMLREVEYEQYF. CDR3 DNA: TGTGCCAGCATGTTACGGGAGGTGGAGTACGAGCAGTACTTC. Supplemented by reference TRBV2 and TRBJ2-7, the full variable domain reads EPEVTQTPSHQVTQMGQEVILRCVPISNHLYFYWYRQILGQKVEFLVSFYNNEISEKSEIFDDQFSVERPDGSNFTLKIRSTKLEDSAMYFCASMLREVEYEQYFGPGTRLTVT.

The table lists this clonotype with many counts. The rearrangement links TRBV2 to TRBJ2-7; a weak D match, TRBD1 (6 bases). V lost 2 bases and J 4 bases, leaving 12 bases between the germline ends. Germline CDR1 SNHLY, CDR2 FYNNEI. The CDR3 totals 14 residues. The CDR3 coding sequence is TGTGCCAGCAGTGAAAGGGGCAGGGGTTACGAGCAGTACTTC. Residues: CASSERGRGYEQYF.

The V and J genes are TRBV5-4 and TRBJ1-2, with no clear D. The CDR3 extends over 12 amino acids. The V gene lost 0 bases and the J gene lost 4 bases, with 4 bases spanning the gap. CDR1 and CDR2 from the germline V gene are SGHNT and YYREEE (reference sequence). In DNA form, the CDR3 reads TGTGCCAGCAGCTTGGCAGCCTATGGCTACACCTTC. It yields the protein CASSLAAYGYTF.

This clonotype occurred many times. The chain combines TRBV5-5 with TRBJ1-6; no clear D gene. This CDR3 contains 14 residues. Trimming shortened V by 0 bases and J by 12 bases, and 13 bases separated the two germline ends. In germline, CDR1 is SGHKS, CDR2 YYEKEE (reference sequence). The CDR3 DNA sequence: TGTGCCAGCAGCTTGGCATCGGGGATTTTACCCCTCCACTTT. Encoded protein: CASSLASGILPLHF. Supplemented by reference TRBV5-5 and TRBJ1-6, the full variable domain reads DAGVTQSPTHLIKTRGQQVTLRCSPISGHKSVSWYQQVLGQGPQFIFQYYEKEERGRGNFPDRFSARQFPNYSSELNVNALLLGDSALYLCASSLASGILPLHFGNGTRLTVT.

The chain combines TRBV11-1 with TRBJ2-7; 14 positions match TRBD2. Trimming at V came to 8 bases and at J to 0 bases, leaving 15 bases not matched to a gene. CDR1 SGHAT and CDR2 FQDESV come from the germline V gene (reference sequence). CDR3 size: 19 residues. CDR3 protein: CASSPNEGLAGGPSYEQYF. The CDR3 DNA sequence: TGTGCCAGCTCCCCGAACGAAGGACTAGCGGGGGGCCCCTCCTACGAGCAGTACTTC.

This clonotype was seen repeatedly, ten times or more. The rearrangement uses TRBV7-9 and TRBJ2-5; TRBD1 aligns across 9 bases. V lost 1 base to trimming and J lost 5 bases; unmatched junction nucleotides: 5. This CDR3 comprises 15 residues. Germline lookup yields CDR1 SEHNR and CDR2 FQNEAQ (reference sequence). The CDR3 protein is CASSLGDRARETQYF. CDR3 DNA: TGTGCCAGCAGCTTAGGGGACAGGGCAAGGGAGACCCAGTACTTC. The full variable domain, completed using reference TRBV7-9 and TRBJ2-5, is DTGVSQNPRHKITKRGQNVTFRCDPISEHNRLYWYRQTLGQGPEFLTYFQNEAQLEKSRLLSDRFSAERPKGSFSTLEIQRTEQGDSAMYLCASSLGDRARETQYFGPGTRLLVL.

This clonotype has a handful of counts. V usage is TRBV4-3 and J usage is TRBJ2-1, with 8 bases lining up with TRBD2. CDR3 length: 15 residues. The V gene's germline CDR1 is LGHNA and CDR2 YSLEER. The trim removed 6 bases at V and 5 bases at J, leaving 9 bases unmatched. The DNA for the CDR3 is TGCGCCAGCAGAGTAGCGGGAATAGGCAACAATGAGCAGTTCTTC. Its translation: CASRVAGIGNNEQFF.

This clonotype was observed many times. The V gene is TRBV19, the J gene TRBJ2-7, with a possible D match to TRBD1 (7 bases). Germline values: CDR1 LNHDA, CDR2 SQIVND (reference sequence). Trimming left V 2 bases short and J 5 bases short, with 16 bases between. The CDR3 length is 15 residues. The CDR3 sequence: CASSISTGTFDEQYF. As DNA, the CDR3 is TGTGCCAGTAGTATATCGACAGGGACTTTTGACGAGCAGTACTTC.

The V and J genes are TRBV7-3 and TRBJ1-2; TRBD1 is a possible D gene (6 bases). Germline-derived CDR1 and CDR2 are SGHTA and FQGTGA. Trimming stripped 5 bases from V and 2 bases from J, with 12 bases between. The CDR3 has 14 amino acids. DNA for the CDR3: TGTGCCAGCAGCCGTGAGGGGGGCAACTATGGCTACACCTTC. Protein sequence: CASSREGGNYGYTF.

This clonotype was counted ten times or more. The chain employs TRBV5-1 and TRBJ1-1; D possibly corresponds to TRBD1 (5 bases). The germline V and J ends were trimmed by 5 bases and 3 bases, with 11 bases remaining between them. This CDR3 contains 13 residues. CDR1 and CDR2 (germline): SGHRS, YFSETQ. The CDR3: CASRYTGDTEAFF. DNA of the CDR3: TGCGCCAGCAGGTATACAGGTGACACTGAAGCTTTCTTT.

This clonotype was seen repeatedly, ten times or more. This sequence joins TRBV19 and TRBJ1-6, with a tentative D call TRBD1 (6 bases). CDR1 is LNHDA and CDR2 is SQIVND in the germline V gene (reference sequence). The CDR3 consists of 16 residues. Trimming left V 3 bases short and J 7 bases short, with 16 bases between. The CDR3: CASSIRVGGQNSPLHF. In DNA form, the CDR3 reads TGTGCCAGTAGTATCAGGGTAGGGGGGCAGAATTCACCCCTCCACTTT.

This clonotype was detected many times. The gene calls are TRBV10-3 and TRBJ2-3; tentatively, D is TRBD2 (6 bases). The CDR3 has 14 amino acids. Germline CDR1 is ENHRY and CDR2 is SYGVKD. V shed 5 bases and J shed 0 bases, with 9 bases lying between them. The DNA of the CDR3 is TGTGCCATCAGTCCGGGAGTGAGCACAGATACGCAGTATTTT. This gives the protein CAISPGVSTDTQYF.

The chain carries TRBV5-1 and TRBJ2-4; TRBD2 aligns across 9 bases. Germline V gene sequence: CDR1 SGHRS, CDR2 YFSETQ. After removal of 0 bases from V and 6 bases from J, the junction contained 10 bases not matched to a gene. The CDR3 runs to 17 residues. The CDR3 bases are TGCGCCAGCAGCTTGGTAGTGGCGGGAGGGCCGGGAAACATTCAGTACTTC. Protein sequence: CASSLVVAGGPGNIQYF.

This clonotype was counted ten times or more. This rearrangement joins TRBV11-2 to TRBJ2-3; 7 positions agree with TRBD1. Losses at the gene ends were 3 bases for V and 0 bases for J; bases not matched to a gene: 12. Germline CDR1 reads SGHAT; CDR2 reads FQNNGV. There are 18 residues in the CDR3. The CDR3 protein is CASSFQNTGALSTDTQYF. The CDR3 bases are TGTGCCAGCAGCTTCCAAAATACAGGGGCGCTGAGCACAGATACGCAGTATTTT.

V and J are TRBV18 and TRBJ2-7, with D tentatively TRBD1 or TRBD2 (5 bases each). V was shortened by 3 bases and J by 4 bases, with 22 bases between the two germline ends. The CDR3 spans 17 residues. The V gene's germline CDR1 is KGHSH and CDR2 LQKENI. The CDR3 spells CASSPVQDAGREYEQYF. As DNA, the CDR3 is TGTGCCAGCTCACCCGTCCAAGATGCCGGCAGGGAGTACGAGCAGTACTTC. The whole variable domain, remainder taken from reference TRBV18 and TRBJ2-7, is NAGVMQNPRHLVRRRGQEARLRCSPMKGHSHVYWYRQLPEEGLKFMVYLQKENIIDESGMPKERFSAEFPKEGPSILRIQQVVRGDSAAYFCASSPVQDAGREYEQYFGPGTRLTVT.

This clonotype appeared many times. The V and J genes are TRBV20-1 and TRBJ1-2; maybe TRBD1 (6 bases). Per the germline V gene, CDR1 is DFQATT and CDR2 is SNEGSKA (reference sequence). This CDR3 region has 11 residues. The V end lost 7 bases, the J end lost 4 bases, and 10 bases lay between the germline ends. CDR3 amino acids: CSEDSSYGYTF. In DNA, the CDR3 is TGCAGTGAGGACAGCTCCTATGGCTACACCTTC.

The rearrangement links TRBV5-1 to TRBJ2-5; 10 nucleotides line up with TRBD2. This CDR3 comprises 15 residues. J gave up 5 bases and V 3 bases, and 7 bases lay outside the gene matches. Per the germline V gene, CDR1 is SGHRS and CDR2 is YFSETQ. The CDR3: CASSSLAGARETQYF. The CDR3 nucleotides read TGCGCCAGCAGCTCTCTAGCGGGAGCCCGGGAGACCCAGTACTTC.

The genes are TRBV13 and TRBJ2-5; TRBD2 might be the D (7 bases). The CDR3 is 18 residues long. Trimming pared 6 bases from V and 3 bases from J, leaving 26 bases between. CDR1 is PRHDT and CDR2 is FYEKMQ in the germline V gene (reference sequence). The CDR3 nucleotides read TGTGCCAGCAGGTTACGGACTAGGGGGGTTCAGCCAAAAGAGACCCAGTACTTC. It encodes CASRLRTRGVQPKETQYF. Supplemented by reference TRBV13 and TRBJ2-5, the full variable domain reads AAGVIQSPRHLIKEKRETATLKCYPIPRHDTVYWYQQGPGQDPQFLISFYEKMQSDKGSIPDRFSAQQFSDYHSELNMSSLELGDSALYFCASRLRTRGVQPKETQYFGPGTRLLVL.

At least ten counts were recorded for this clonotype. The chain carries TRBV5-1 and TRBJ2-7; a possible D gene is TRBD1 (6 bases). The CDR3 extends over 19 amino acids. Trimming pared 0 bases from V and 5 bases from J, leaving 27 bases between. Germline V lookup: CDR1 SGHRS, CDR2 YFSETQ. CDR3 DNA sequence: TGCGCCAGCAGCTTGGCCCCCGACCGGGACACCCTAAGGTCGAACGAGCAGTACTTC. Its protein product is CASSLAPDRDTLRSNEQYF.

This chain joins TRBV20-1 and TRBJ2-1; 13 bases fit TRBD2. This CDR3 is 15 amino acids long. With 6 bases clipped from V and 2 bases from J, the junction kept 4 bases outside the gene matches. Per the germline V gene, CDR1 is DFQATT and CDR2 is SNEGSKA (reference sequence). DNA for the CDR3: TGCAGTGCGACCGGGACTAGCGGGGCCTACAATGAGCAGTTCTTC. Translated: CSATGTSGAYNEQFF.

V is TRBV5-1 and J is TRBJ2-1; 10 bases agree with TRBD2. Germline lookup yields CDR1 SGHRS and CDR2 YFSETQ. With 6 bases clipped from V and 8 bases from J, the junction kept 8 bases outside the gene matches. The CDR3 is 14 residues long. The CDR3 coding sequence is TGCGCCAGCACCCTAGCGGGAGTTCGCGATGAGCAGTTCTTC. It yields the protein CASTLAGVRDEQFF.

In DNA form, the CDR3 reads TGTGCCAGTAAAAGGACAGCAACTAATGAAAAACTGTTTTTT. It specifies CASKRTATNEKLFF. The V gene is TRBV19, the J gene TRBJ1-4, with D tentatively TRBD1 (6 bases). Germline V gene lookup returns CDR1 LNHDA and CDR2 SQIVND (reference sequence). The CDR3 runs to 14 residues. With 7 bases removed from V and 0 bases from J, the gap between germline ends came to 9 bases.